The text below deals with one T cell receptor (beta chain). Its antigen is not identified. CDR1 and CDR2 (germline): SEHNR, FQNEAQ (reference sequence). V was clipped by 1 base and J by 2 bases, with 19 bases between them. The CDR3 contains 18 residues. The data were taken from a study of blood T cells in healthy people across ages. Study-level points and caveats: Diversity estimated from one million T cells was considered an underestimate.

A sample-barcoded 5' primer and a J-beta primer mix were used in a second PCR of roughly 6 to 11 cycles. TCRdb passed the 5' RACE reads through MiXCR, listing each CDR3 protein once. The repertoire holds more than 650,000 distinct CDR3 sequences, with roughly 24% as singletons. Another study also made use of these data, one on T cells of mothers and their children. That work states: Every microgram of extracted RNA entered cDNA synthesis, 1.5 ug per 15 ul. Not a single persistent microchimeric T cell clone was detected.

What was sequenced was blood. This TCR came from a boy younger than 18 in good health. V and J are TRBV7-9 and TRBJ2-3; D is unresolved. CDR3 residues: CASSLVRFGRRPTDTQYF. CDR3 coding DNA: TGTGCCAGCAGCTTAGTTCGCTTTGGCAGGCGCCCCACAGATACGCAGTATTTT.